The 23 T cell receptor beta chains below all came from one sample that was sequenced in a study of blood T cell repertoires in COVID-19. Profiled with immunoSEQ multiplex PCR; TCRdb holds only in-frame clones, not every one. The table lists 80,000 to 100,000 clones, 60% to 85% of them singletons, with more than 15% in the top ten. The sample taken for sequencing was peripheral blood. The receptors here all came from a human donor in a cohort sampled during active COVID-19.

The CDR3 region has the DNA TGTGCCAGCAGACCCGAGGGCCGGCCCACAGATACGCAGTATTTT. This encodes CASRPEGRPTDTQYF. The chain has TRBV9 and TRBJ2-3, with D possibly matching TRBD2 (5 bases). Trimming took 5 bases from V and 2 from J, leaving 15 bases between them. The CDR3 is 15 amino acids. Germline assignment: CDR1 SGDLS and CDR2 YYNGEE.

The chain joins TRBV12-3 or TRBV12-4 to TRBJ1-2; unclear D gene. CDR3 length: 13 residues. Trimming cost V 5 bases and J 7 bases, with 14 bases left between them. CDR3 bases: TGTGCCAGCAGTCCCCTCGGGTCCCTTGGCTACACCTTC. Translating gives CASSPLGSLGYTF.

This clone showed up just once. The rearrangement uses TRBV3-1 (or the pseudogene TRBV3-2) and TRBJ2-1; 7 bases fit TRBD2. CDR3 size: 15 residues. J gave up 2 bases and V 1 base, and 2 bases lay outside the gene matches. Germline assignment: CDR1 LGHDT and CDR2 YNNKEL (reference sequence). The CDR3 reads CASSQVAGAYNEQFF. CDR3 nucleotides: TGTGCCAGCAGCCAAGTTGCGGGGGCCTACAATGAGCAGTTCTTC.

The J gene is TRBJ1-4, the V gene TRBV28, with 7 bases identical to TRBD1. J gave up 7 bases and V 6 bases, and 11 bases lay outside the gene matches. CDR1 and CDR2 from the germline V gene are MDHEN and SYDVKM. The length of the CDR3 is 15 residues. The CDR3: CASRSTGALFEKLFF. The CDR3 DNA reads as TGTGCCAGCAGATCTACAGGGGCTCTTTTTGAAAAACTGTTTTTT.

The chain recombines TRBV19 with TRBJ2-7; 10 positions agree with TRBD1. Per germline, CDR1 LNHDA and CDR2 SQIVND (reference sequence). V was pared by 4 bases and J by 4 bases, with 7 bases of the junction left unmatched. The CDR3 spans 15 residues. The CDR3 loop is CASSTLDRGEYEQYF. The CDR3 DNA reads as TGTGCCAGTAGTACCCTGGACAGGGGGGAGTACGAGCAGTACTTC.

This chain links TRBV7-6 with TRBJ2-2; tentatively, D is TRBD1 (6 bases). The CDR3 sequence is 17 residues long. CDR1 is SGHVS, CDR2 FNYEAQ, per germline. V was clipped by 0 bases and J by 4 bases, with 15 bases between them. CDR3 sequence (DNA): TGTGCCAGCAGCTTAGCCTACCCAGGGGCGGTCACCGGGGAGCTGTTTTTT. This encodes CASSLAYPGAVTGELFF.

The table lists this clone with a count of one. V and J are TRBV6-5 and TRBJ2-1; 14 bases map to TRBD2. Germline V gives CDR1 MNHEY, CDR2 SVGAGI. The CDR3 contains 15 residues. The J segment lost 8 bases and the V segment lost 7 bases, leaving 7 bases of the junction unmatched. The CDR3 loop is CASTSGTSGGDEQFF. CDR3 bases: TGTGCCAGCACCTCCGGGACTAGCGGGGGAGATGAGCAGTTCTTC.

This clone was observed a few times. The CDR3 coding sequence is TGTGCCAGCAGCTTAGATCTTGTCACAGATACGCAGTATTTT. It is translated as CASSLDLVTDTQYF. The J gene is TRBJ2-3, the V gene TRBV7-8; the D is unclear. Germline loops: CDR1 SGHVS, CDR2 FQNEAQ. CDR3 length: 14 residues. The V end was cut by 1 base, the J end by 2 bases, with 7 bases between.

The rearrangement links TRBV18 to TRBJ2-7; 13 positions match TRBD2. Germline trimming cut 6 bases from V and 4 bases from J; bases unmatched to any gene: 15. Germline loops: CDR1 KGHSH, CDR2 LQKENI. The CDR3 is 18 residues long. DNA of the CDR3: TGTGCCAGCTCTCTCGGGACTAGCGGGATAGGCGCTTGGTACGAGCAGTACGTC. This sequence encodes CASSLGTSGIGAWYEQYV.

Concerning this clone itself: At one of its ends the junction is not consistent with the germline gene, which may arise from a read error. The rearrangement links TRBV6-1 to TRBJ2-7; 8 nucleotides line up with TRBD2. CDR1 is MNHNS and CDR2 is SASEGT in the germline V gene. The CDR3 length is 15 residues. DNA of the CDR3: TGTGCCAGCAGTCAAGCCGGGACTAGAGTCGGTGAGCAGTACTTC. Amino acid sequence: CASSQAGTRVGEQYF.

CDR3 DNA sequence: TGTGCCAGCTCCCGGACTAGTCCAGATACGCAGTATTTT. Amino acid sequence: CASSRTSPDTQYF. The rearrangement uses TRBV18 and TRBJ2-3; 7 nucleotides agree with TRBD2. Germline V CDR1 and CDR2: KGHSH, LQKENI. V lost 6 bases to trimming and J lost 4 bases; unmatched junction nucleotides: 4. The CDR3 totals 13 residues.

This chain joins TRBV6-1 and TRBJ2-5, with D tentatively TRBD1 (6 bases). The V end was cut by 0 bases, the J end by 5 bases, with 16 bases between. The germline V gene encodes CDR1 MNHNS and CDR2 SASEGT. The length of the CDR3 is 16 residues. The CDR3 region is CASSEALYQGLETQYF. CDR3 in DNA: TGTGCCAGCAGTGAAGCGCTCTATCAGGGGCTGGAGACCCAGTACTTC.

The chain combines TRBV5-1 with TRBJ1-1, with 10 positions matching TRBD1. Germline V gives CDR1 SGHRS, CDR2 YFSETQ. The CDR3 contains 17 residues. V dropped 6 bases and J dropped 6; count of bases not matched to a gene: 17. CDR3: CASTRGGTGALGAEAFF. Here the CDR3 DNA reads TGCGCCAGCACTCGGGGCGGGACAGGGGCCCTGGGGGCTGAAGCTTTCTTT.

This clone was seen only a few times. The chain links TRBV9 to TRBJ2-3, with D possibly TRBD2 on 7 matching bases. Germline CDR1 SGDLS, CDR2 YYNGEE. Trimming removed 4 bases from V and 5 bases from J, with 17 bases in between. This CDR3 region has 15 residues. This chain's CDR3 is CASSYRGTGGDTQYF. CDR3 sequence (DNA): TGTGCCAGCAGCTATAGGGGGACGGGGGGAGATACGCAGTATTTT.

The rearrangement uses TRBV25-1 and TRBJ1-2, with D possibly matching TRBD1 (6 bases). CDR3 length: 15 residues. Between the trimmed V and J ends, which lost 2 bases and 8 bases, there was a span of 18 bases. Germline CDR1 MGHDK, CDR2 SYGVNS. The CDR3 spells CASSERQAVGRGYTF. The CDR3 nucleotides are TGTGCCAGCAGTGAAAGACAGGCAGTAGGGAGAGGCTACACCTTC.

The J gene is TRBJ2-3, the V gene TRBV27; D gene ambiguous. CDR3 length: 14 amino acids. Germline loops: CDR1 MNHEY, CDR2 SMNVEV (reference sequence). With 5 bases removed from V and 4 bases from J, the gap between germline ends came to 13 bases. The CDR3 region is CASSTPSSPDTQYF. CDR3 nucleotides: TGTGCCAGCAGTACGCCGTCGAGCCCAGATACGCAGTATTTT.

This chain connects TRBV19 to TRBJ2-2; D is uncertain. With 7 bases removed from V and 5 bases from J, the gap between germline ends came to 11 bases. There are 13 residues in the CDR3. Germline lookup yields CDR1 LNHDA and CDR2 SQIVND (reference sequence). The CDR3 sequence: CASTGLGTGELFF. The DNA for the CDR3 is TGTGCCAGTACGGGTCTCGGAACCGGGGAGCTGTTTTTT.

In this sample, this clone turned up once. The rearrangement links TRBV10-3 to TRBJ2-6; possibly TRBD1 for D (6 bases). Germline V lookup: CDR1 ENHRY, CDR2 SYGVKD. The V gene lost 4 bases and the J gene lost 2 bases, with 6 bases spanning the gap. The CDR3 totals 14 residues. Here the CDR3 reads CAISAGAGANVLTF. As DNA, the CDR3 is TGTGCCATCAGTGCAGGGGCTGGGGCCAACGTCCTGACTTTC.

This chain links TRBV12-3 or TRBV12-4 with TRBJ2-3; D not resolved. This CDR3 spans 12 amino acids. Trimming cost V 3 bases and J 6 bases, with 7 bases left between them. The CDR3 DNA is TGTGCCAGCAGTTTCGACATTGATACGCAGTATTTT. Amino acid sequence: CASSFDIDTQYF.

This clone was detected a few times. This chain connects TRBV15 to TRBJ2-4; possibly TRBD2 for D (6 bases). The CDR3 has 13 amino acids. V was shortened by 4 bases and J by 7 bases, with 11 bases between the two germline ends. CDR1 is LNHNV and CDR2 is YYDKDF in the germline V gene (reference sequence). CDR3 DNA: TGTGCCACCAGCACCAGACTAGATAACATTCAGTACTTC. Amino acids: CATSTRLDNIQYF.

The chain uses TRBV5-1 and TRBJ1-3; unclear D gene. The germline V gene has CDR1 SGHRS and CDR2 YFSETQ. The CDR3 sequence is 17 residues long. V was trimmed by 0 bases and J by 0 bases, leaving 13 bases between them. The CDR3 here is CASSLAGSIISGNTIYF. As DNA, the CDR3 is TGCGCCAGCAGCTTGGCTGGCAGTATTATCTCTGGAAACACCATATATTTT.

V is TRBV2 and J is TRBJ2-2; 8 nucleotides line up with TRBD2. There are 16 residues in the CDR3. The junction had 11 bases not matched to a gene; V was cut back by 5 bases and J by 6 bases. The germline CDR1 and CDR2 sequences are SNHLY and FYNNEI. CDR3 nucleotide sequence: TGTGCCAGCAGTAGGGAAGGCGGGAGGTCGGCCGGGGAGCTGTTTTTT. The encoded protein is CASSREGGRSAGELFF. Together with reference TRBV2 and TRBJ2-2, the CDR3 gives the full variable domain: EPEVTQTPSHQVTQMGQEVILRCVPISNHLYFYWYRQILGQKVEFLVSFYNNEISEKSEIFDDQFSVERPDGSNFTLKIRSTKLEDSAMYFCASSREGGRSAGELFFGEGSRLTVL.

The chain recombines TRBV6-5 with TRBJ2-1; 9 nucleotides match TRBD2. The CDR3 loop spans 16 amino acids. CDR1 and CDR2 (germline): MNHEY, SVGAGI. With 0 bases clipped from V and 9 bases from J, the junction kept 9 bases outside the gene matches. For the CDR3, the DNA is TGTGCCAGCAGTTACTCAGGGCTAGCGGGAAAGGGTGAGCAGTTCTTC. Translation gives CASSYSGLAGKGEQFF.